Presented here are 25 T cell receptor beta chains from one specimen sequenced in a study of technical replicates of blood from several donors. The data were produced by immunoSEQ multiplex PCR, yet TCRdb's version contains in-frame clones alone and is incomplete. The top ten hold around 0.2% of the sample, which has 81,000 or so clones, 90% to 97% seen once. The sequenced sample consisted of T cells isolated from PBMCs. All receptors derive from a human donor in good health.

The V and J genes are TRBV6-5 and TRBJ2-2; 10 bases agree with TRBD2. Germline V gene lookup returns CDR1 MNHEY and CDR2 SVGAGI. J was trimmed by 5 bases and V by 0 bases; bases with no gene match: 0. CDR3 length equals 15 residues. This chain's CDR3 is CASSYSLAGTGELFF. In DNA, the CDR3 is TGTGCCAGCAGTTACTCACTAGCGGGGACCGGGGAGCTGTTTTTT.

This chain connects TRBV19 to TRBJ1-4, with TRBD1 identical over 8 bases. The CDR3 has 17 amino acids. Germline values: CDR1 LNHDA, CDR2 SQIVND (reference sequence). After removal of 5 bases from V and 8 bases from J, the junction contained 16 bases not matched to a gene. CDR3 coding DNA: TGTGCCAGTAGTCAAACCTGGACAGGGACGAGTAACGAAAAACTGTTTTTT. This codes for CASSQTWTGTSNEKLFF.

The CDR3 loop reads CATSRAGTGDYEQYF. CDR3 DNA sequence: TGTGCCACCAGCAGAGCCGGGACAGGGGATTACGAGCAGTACTTC. The chain is built from TRBV15 and TRBJ2-7; 10 positions match TRBD1. Unmatched junction bases numbered 4, after V lost 1 base and J lost 4 bases. The CDR3 consists of 15 residues. Germline values: CDR1 LNHNV, CDR2 YYDKDF (reference sequence).

The V gene is TRBV7-2, the J gene TRBJ1-5; perhaps TRBD1 as D (6 bases). The CDR3 has 13 amino acids. The germline V and J ends were trimmed by 5 bases and 2 bases, with 7 bases remaining between them. The V gene's germline CDR1 is SGHTA and CDR2 FQGNSA. CDR3 DNA: TGTGCCAGCAGCCGACAGGGCAATCAGCCCCAGCATTTT. Protein: CASSRQGNQPQHF.

J is TRBJ2-7 and V is TRBV2; tentative D call: TRBD1 (6 bases). The V and J ends lost 2 bases and 5 bases respectively, with 19 bases between them. Germline values: CDR1 SNHLY, CDR2 FYNNEI. The length of the CDR3 is 16 residues. The chain's CDR3 is CASSESGTLLSDEQYF. The CDR3 DNA reads TGTGCCAGCAGTGAATCAGGGACACTATTATCCGACGAGCAGTACTTC.

The rearrangement uses TRBV27 and TRBJ1-6; D perhaps matches TRBD1 (6 bases). The CDR3 consists of 16 residues. The germline V and J ends were trimmed by 5 bases and 6 bases, with 17 bases remaining between them. The germline CDR1 and CDR2 sequences are MNHEY and SMNVEV (reference sequence). The CDR3 region has the DNA TGTGCCAGCAGTCCCGGCCCGACAGGAGGTAATTCACCCCTCCACTTT. Translation: CASSPGPTGGNSPLHF.

The chain joins TRBV5-1 to TRBJ2-5; 12 nucleotides align to TRBD2. V lost 4 bases, J lost 9 bases, and 7 bases stayed unmatched. The CDR3 runs to 14 residues. The germline V gene encodes CDR1 SGHRS and CDR2 YFSETQ. The CDR3 sequence is CASSIGLAGSAQYF. CDR3 nucleotides: TGCGCCAGCAGCATCGGACTAGCGGGATCGGCCCAGTACTTC.

The sample holds one count of this clone. The chain uses TRBV27 and TRBJ2-5, with D possibly matching TRBD2 (5 bases). Trimming removed 6 bases at V and 2 bases at J, with 13 bases between. Germline values: CDR1 MNHEY, CDR2 SMNVEV (reference sequence). The CDR3 is 14 amino acids. The CDR3 region has the DNA TGTGCCAGCAGCCAAATACCGGGGCAAGAGACCCAGTACTTC. The encoded protein is CASSQIPGQETQYF.

The genes are TRBV4-1 and TRBJ2-2, with 7 bases matching TRBD2. CDR1 is MGHRA, CDR2 YSYEKL, per germline. CDR3 length: 15 residues. The trim removed 4 bases at V and 0 bases at J, leaving 2 bases unmatched. As DNA, the CDR3 is TGCGCCAGCAGCCTACGGGAGGCGAACACCGGGGAGCTGTTTTTT. Encoded protein: CASSLREANTGELFF.

V and J are TRBV6-5 and TRBJ2-1; maybe TRBD2 (6 bases). V was shortened by 3 bases and J by 8 bases, with 14 bases between the two germline ends. CDR3 length equals 14 residues. Germline CDR1 and CDR2: MNHEY and SVGAGI. For the CDR3, the DNA is TGTGCCAGCAGTTATAGGAGAGGCGGGGATGAGCAGTTCTTC. Translation gives CASSYRRGGDEQFF.

The rearrangement uses TRBV18 and TRBJ2-5; D is unresolved. The CDR3 has 14 amino acids. V lost 0 bases and J lost 2, with 7 bases in between. From germline, CDR1 is KGHSH and CDR2 LQKENI. The CDR3 is CASSPPGPQETQYF. For the CDR3, the DNA is TGTGCCAGCTCACCACCTGGGCCACAAGAGACCCAGTACTTC.

The chain uses TRBV4-1 and TRBJ1-1; perhaps TRBD1 as D (6 bases). This CDR3 has 14 residues. The germline CDR1 and CDR2 sequences are MGHRA and YSYEKL. Trimming removed 4 bases at V and 11 bases at J, with 20 bases between. In DNA, the CDR3 is TGCGCCAGCAGCCGACAGGCCATATACCCTTTCGCTTTCTTT. Translating it yields CASSRQAIYPFAFF.

The V gene is TRBV5-4, the J gene TRBJ2-7, with D possibly matching TRBD2 (8 bases). V was trimmed by 4 bases and J by 4 bases, leaving 21 bases between them. Germline V gene data show CDR1 as SGHNT and CDR2 as YYREEE (reference sequence). The CDR3 is 16 residues long. CDR3 bases: TGTGCCAGCAGCCCAAGGGGGCGGGAGGTAGCGTACGAGCAGTACTTC. Protein: CASSPRGREVAYEQYF.

The V call is TRBV11-3, the J call TRBJ2-2, with 7 positions matching TRBD2. The CDR3 is 15 residues long. V shed 2 bases, J shed 7 bases, and the junction held 7 bases outside the gene matches. Germline loops: CDR1 SGHNT, CDR2 YENEEA. CDR3 loop: CASSLSLAEGGELFF. The CDR3 DNA sequence: TGTGCCAGCAGCTTAAGCCTAGCGGAGGGCGGGGAGCTGTTTTTT.

The chain's CDR3 is CASSGRQGAEDTQYF. The CDR3 bases are TGTGCCAGCAGCGGACGACAGGGGGCGGAAGATACGCAGTATTTT. The rearrangement uses TRBV9 and TRBJ2-3; 10 nucleotides align to TRBD1. Trimming removed 3 bases from V and 5 bases from J; junction bases left unmatched: 6. CDR3 size: 15 residues. Germline V gene lookup returns CDR1 SGDLS and CDR2 YYNGEE. The complete variable domain, with remaining parts taken from reference TRBV9 and TRBJ2-3, reads DSGVTQTPKHLITATGQRVTLRCSPRSGDLSVYWYQQSLDQGLQFLIQYYNGEERAKGNILERFSAQQFPDLHSELNLSSLELGDSALYFCASSGRQGAEDTQYFGPGTRLTVL.

The chain uses TRBV12-5 and TRBJ2-1, with 12 bases that match TRBD2. Germline V gene lookup returns CDR1 LGHNT and CDR2 FRNRAP. V was pared by 6 bases and J by 8 bases, with 14 bases of the junction left unmatched. There are 17 residues in the CDR3. The CDR3 nucleotides read TGTGCTAGTGGCGGCAACTTCGGACTAGCGGGAATCCATGAGCAGTTCTTC. Protein product: CASGGNFGLAGIHEQFF.

V is TRBV7-9 and J is TRBJ2-5; D gene ambiguous. V lost 2 bases, J lost 4 bases, and 5 bases lay in between. CDR3 length: 12 residues. Germline V gene sequence: CDR1 SEHNR, CDR2 FQNEAQ (reference sequence). This CDR3 reads CASSLTRETQYF. The CDR3 DNA reads as TGTGCCAGCAGCTTAACAAGAGAGACCCAGTACTTC.

The chain couples TRBV7-9 to TRBJ2-7, with D maybe TRBD1 (6 bases). The CDR3 is 16 amino acids. Germline assignment: CDR1 SEHNR and CDR2 FQNEAQ (reference sequence). The germline V and J ends were trimmed by 6 bases and 0 bases, with 18 bases remaining between them. CDR3 nucleotide sequence: TGTGCCAGCAGTCGGTTACCGGGACACCACTCCTACGAGCAGTACTTC. Translating it yields CASSRLPGHHSYEQYF.

The chain recombines TRBV11-3 with TRBJ2-1; 8 bases are a match to TRBD2. Per the germline V gene, CDR1 is SGHNT and CDR2 is YENEEA. This CDR3 has 18 amino acids. J was trimmed by 8 bases and V by 3 bases; bases with no gene match: 18. CDR3 coding DNA: TGTGCCAGCAGCTTTCTACTCCGCCGGGGGGGCCTCTTTGATGAGCAGTTCTTC. Translation: CASSFLLRRGGLFDEQFF.

This clone was found once. The V gene is TRBV5-1, the J gene TRBJ2-6; 9 bases are shared with TRBD1. CDR3 length: 17 residues. CDR1 is SGHRS, CDR2 YFSETQ, per germline. J was trimmed by 5 bases and V by 0 bases; bases with no gene match: 6. The CDR3 loop reads CASSLDRGLRRANVLTF. The CDR3 coding sequence is TGCGCCAGCAGCTTGGACAGGGGGCTTCGTAGGGCCAACGTCCTGACTTTC. The full variable domain, rest sourced from reference TRBV5-1 and TRBJ2-6, is KAGVTQTPRYLIKTRGQQVTLSCSPISGHRSVSWYQQTPGQGLQFLFEYFSETQRNKGNFPGRFSGRQFSNSRSEMNVSTLELGDSALYLCASSLDRGLRRANVLTFGAGSRLTVL.

The rearrangement uses TRBV19 and TRBJ1-5; 7 bases are a match to TRBD1. This CDR3 contains 14 residues. The V gene end was trimmed by 5 bases and the J gene end by 7 bases; junction bases not matched to a gene: 8. Germline V gives CDR1 LNHDA, CDR2 SQIVND (reference sequence). CDR3 amino acids: CASSDHRGPQPQHF. DNA for the CDR3: TGTGCCAGTAGTGATCACAGGGGTCCCCAGCCCCAGCATTTT.

The CDR3 DNA sequence: TGTGCCTGGAGTCCCATTGACAGGGGCCTAGGGGGACGTCAGCCCCAGCATTTT. Translation gives CAWSPIDRGLGGRQPQHF. V usage is TRBV30 and J usage is TRBJ1-5, with 8 bases aligning to TRBD1. Germline values: CDR1 GTSNPN, CDR2 SVGIG (reference sequence). The V and J ends lost 2 bases and 6 bases, in that order; junction bases with no gene match: 18. The CDR3 consists of 18 residues.

The chain links TRBV4-1 to TRBJ2-7; D is unresolved. The CDR3 contains 14 residues. Germline CDR1 and CDR2: MGHRA and YSYEKL. Trimming left V 1 base short and J 5 bases short, with 12 bases between. Here the CDR3 DNA reads TGCGCCAGCAGCCAAGGCATGTACGGTGACGAGCAGTACTTC. This codes for CASSQGMYGDEQYF.

V usage is TRBV27 and J usage is TRBJ2-5, with TRBD1 as a possible D gene (5 bases). In germline, CDR1 is MNHEY, CDR2 SMNVEV (reference sequence). Trimming left V 5 bases short and J 1 base short, with 8 bases between. The CDR3 has 13 amino acids. As DNA, the CDR3 is TGTGCCAGCAGTGTTACAGGCCAAGAGACCCAGTACTTC. The encoded protein is CASSVTGQETQYF.

The chain carries TRBV10-1 and TRBJ1-1; the match to TRBD1 covers 7 bases. V was clipped by 5 bases and J by 1 base; unmatched bases: 7. This CDR3 is 15 amino acids long. Germline CDR1 reads WNHNN; CDR2 reads SYGVQD (reference sequence). CDR3 coding DNA: TGCGCCAGCAGTCTTTACCGGGACAGGAACACTGAAGCTTTCTTT. Residues: CASSLYRDRNTEAFF.